These 9 T cell receptor beta chains were all obtained from the same sample, sequenced in a study of blood T cell repertoires in COVID-19. Assay used: immunoSEQ multiplex PCR; TCRdb lists only in-frame clones, some missing. The table shows about 170,000 clones, with 86% occurring only once. The sample comprised peripheral blood. Source of these receptors: a woman of 80 years or more in a cohort sampled during active or convalescent COVID-19.

This clone was seen just once. The chain has TRBV21-1 and TRBJ2-7; the listed D gene, TRBD1, was not tested against the DNA. TRBV21-1 is a documented pseudogene. The length of the CDR3 is 13 residues. CDR3 sequence reads: CASSKIPGAEQYV. The CDR3 DNA reads TGTGCCAGCAGCAAAATACCAGGCGCGGAGCAGTACGTC.

The rearrangement joins TRBV18 to TRBJ2-4; TRBD2 aligns across 15 bases. This CDR3 is built from 19 residues. Germline CDR1 reads KGHSH; CDR2 reads LQKENI. V lost 2 bases, J lost 7 bases, and 12 bases stayed unmatched. The CDR3 sequence is CASSPNGLAGGPGWNIQYF. CDR3 in DNA: TGTGCCAGCTCACCAAACGGACTAGCGGGAGGGCCCGGGTGGAACATTCAGTACTTC.

This rearrangement joins TRBV5-6 to TRBJ1-1; 9 positions match TRBD1. The CDR3 has 14 amino acids. Germline V gene sequence: CDR1 SGHDT, CDR2 YYEEEE. J was trimmed by 4 bases and V by 2 bases; bases with no gene match: 3. The CDR3 reads CASSFPDRGTEAFF. As DNA, the CDR3 is TGTGCCAGCAGCTTCCCGGACAGGGGCACTGAAGCTTTCTTT. The entire variable domain, with the rest obtained from reference TRBV5-6 and TRBJ1-1, is as follows: DAGVTQSPTHLIKTRGQQVTLRCSPKSGHDTVSWYQQALGQGPQFIFQYYEEEERQRGNFPDRFSGHQFPNYSSELNVNALLLGDSALYLCASSFPDRGTEAFFGQGTRLTVV.

The chain carries TRBV7-6 and TRBJ2-7; TRBD1 might be the D (6 bases). The CDR3 loop spans 15 amino acids. Germline V gene sequence: CDR1 SGHVS, CDR2 FNYEAQ. The V end lost 5 bases, the J end lost 4 bases, and 18 bases lay between the germline ends. The CDR3 sequence: CASSRIQGTVYEQYF. The CDR3 coding sequence is TGTGCCAGCAGCCGTATACAGGGTACAGTGTACGAGCAGTACTTC.

The chain has TRBV19 and TRBJ1-1, with 8 nucleotides matching TRBD1. This CDR3 is 16 amino acids long. CDR1 LNHDA and CDR2 SQIVND come from the germline V gene (reference sequence). V shed 6 bases and J 1 base; nucleotides not matched to a gene: 10. The CDR3 spells CASSYRTGRTNTEAFF. CDR3 bases: TGTGCCAGTAGCTACCGGACAGGGAGGACGAACACTGAAGCTTTCTTT.

The chain recombines TRBV3-1 (or the pseudogene TRBV3-2) with TRBJ2-6; 7 nucleotides match TRBD2. The trim removed 2 bases at V and 3 bases at J, leaving 4 bases unmatched. This CDR3 comprises 16 residues. The germline V gene has CDR1 LGHDT and CDR2 YNNKEL (reference sequence). The CDR3, as DNA: TGTGCCAGCAGCCAACGCGGGGGTGTTGGGGCCAACGTCCTGACTTTC. Protein: CASSQRGGVGANVLTF.

V gene TRBV29-1 combines with J gene TRBJ1-1, with TRBD1 identical over 9 bases. V lost 7 bases, J lost 3 bases, and 9 bases stayed unmatched. Germline V gene data show CDR1 as SQVTM and CDR2 as ANQGSEA. This CDR3 is built from 14 residues. CDR3 bases: TGCAGCGCCCGGGACAGGGCGGGGGACACTGAAGCTTTCTTT. It translates to CSARDRAGDTEAFF.

This clone was detected a few times. This chain links TRBV2 with TRBJ2-7; TRBD2 aligns across 11 bases. The germline V gene encodes CDR1 SNHLY and CDR2 FYNNEI. V was clipped by 6 bases and J by 3 bases; unmatched bases: 7. This CDR3 is built from 15 residues. The CDR3 DNA sequence: TGTGCCAGCAGCCTCACTAGCGGGAGCGGCTACGAGCAGTACGTC. Protein: CASSLTSGSGYEQYV.

The gene calls are TRBV4-3 and TRBJ2-3, with a weak D call TRBD2 (6 bases). This CDR3 spans 14 amino acids. Germline CDR1 reads LGHNA; CDR2 reads YSLEER. Between the trimmed V and J ends, which lost 4 bases and 1 base, there was a span of 9 bases. CDR3 in amino acids: CASSRRVGTDTQYF. The CDR3 DNA reads as TGCGCCAGCAGCCGGAGGGTCGGCACAGATACGCAGTATTTT.